This T cell receptor (beta chain) came from a study of OX40 agonist ivuxolimab in advanced cancers. Looking at the study overall: Patients were dosed with the agonistic anti-OX40 (CD134) antibody ivuxolimab.

The ends lost 4 bases at V and 3 bases at J; junction bases unmatched: 7. Germline V gene sequence: CDR1 MGHRA, CDR2 YSYEKL. The CDR3 totals 15 residues. This clone was observed once. What it binds is not known. Study-wide results and caveats: Both blood CD4+ and CD8+ T cells showed clonal growth by week 6 at 0.1 to 3.0 mg/kg. Clonal expansion in partial responders at 0.1-3.0 mg/kg ranked among the lowest.

Some clones are missing from TCRdb's copy, which holds only in-frame ones; the method was immunoSEQ multiplex PCR. The repertoire holds some 77,000 clones, with roughly 85% as singletons. Sequenced here: CD4+ or CD8+ T cells sorted from blood, sampled in a trial of the OX40 agonist ivuxolimab. The clonotype originates from an adult with an advanced solid tumor such as melanoma, head and neck, liver or kidney cancer. The chain combines TRBV4-1 with TRBJ2-3, with TRBD2 matching over 7 bases. The CDR3 loop is CASSPSGEVTDTQYF. CDR3 DNA: TGCGCCAGCAGCCCTAGCGGAGAGGTGACAGATACGCAGTATTTT.